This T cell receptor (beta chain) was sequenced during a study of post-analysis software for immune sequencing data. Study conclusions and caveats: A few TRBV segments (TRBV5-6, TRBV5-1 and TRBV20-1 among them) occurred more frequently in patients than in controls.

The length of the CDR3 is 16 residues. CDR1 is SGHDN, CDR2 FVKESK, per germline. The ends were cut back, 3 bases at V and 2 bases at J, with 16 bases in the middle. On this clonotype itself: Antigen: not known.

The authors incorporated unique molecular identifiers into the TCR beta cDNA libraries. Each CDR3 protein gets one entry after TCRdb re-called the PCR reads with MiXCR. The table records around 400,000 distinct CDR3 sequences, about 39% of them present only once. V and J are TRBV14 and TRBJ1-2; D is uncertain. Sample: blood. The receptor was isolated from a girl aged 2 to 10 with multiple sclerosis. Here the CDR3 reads CASSQGLPTLNYGYTF. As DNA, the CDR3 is TGTGCCAGCAGCCAGGGGTTACCTACCTTGAACTATGGCTACACCTTC.